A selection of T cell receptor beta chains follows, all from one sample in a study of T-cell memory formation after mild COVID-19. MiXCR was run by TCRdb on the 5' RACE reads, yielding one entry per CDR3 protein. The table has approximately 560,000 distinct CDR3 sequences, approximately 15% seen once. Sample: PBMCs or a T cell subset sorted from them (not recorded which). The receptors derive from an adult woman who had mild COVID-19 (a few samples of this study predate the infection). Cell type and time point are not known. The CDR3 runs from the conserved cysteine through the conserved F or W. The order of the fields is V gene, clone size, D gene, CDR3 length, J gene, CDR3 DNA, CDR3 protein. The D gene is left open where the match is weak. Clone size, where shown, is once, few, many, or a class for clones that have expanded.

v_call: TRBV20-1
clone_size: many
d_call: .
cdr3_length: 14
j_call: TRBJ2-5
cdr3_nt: TGCAGTGCTAGCGGGGGGCAGACGAAAGAGACCCAGTACTTC
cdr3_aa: CSASGGQTKETQYF

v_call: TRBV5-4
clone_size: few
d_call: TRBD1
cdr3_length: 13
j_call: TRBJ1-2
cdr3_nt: TGTGCCAGCAAAGCGACAGGGAGTACTGGCTACACCTTC
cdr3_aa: CASKATGSTGYTF

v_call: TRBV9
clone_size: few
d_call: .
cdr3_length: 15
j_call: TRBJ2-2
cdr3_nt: TGTGCCAGCAGCCCAGGGGTAGCAAGGGCCGGGGAGCTGTTTTTT
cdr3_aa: CASSPGVARAGELFF

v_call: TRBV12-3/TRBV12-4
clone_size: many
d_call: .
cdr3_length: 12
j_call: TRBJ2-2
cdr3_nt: TGTGCCAGCAGTTTCGGGGACGGGGAGCTGTTTTTT
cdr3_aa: CASSFGDGELFF

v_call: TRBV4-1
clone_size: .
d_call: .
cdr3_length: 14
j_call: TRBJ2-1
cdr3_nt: TGCGCCAGCAGCCAAGCAGGGGTGCACAATGAGCAGTTCTTC
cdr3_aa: CASSQAGVHNEQFF

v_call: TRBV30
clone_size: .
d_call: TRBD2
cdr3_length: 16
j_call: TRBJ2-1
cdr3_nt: TGTGCCTGGACTAATAGCGGGACTAGCGGGCTCAATGAGCAGTTCTTC
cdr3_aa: CAWTNSGTSGLNEQFF

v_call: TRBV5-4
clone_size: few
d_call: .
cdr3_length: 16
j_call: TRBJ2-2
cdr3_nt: TGTGCCAGCAGCCCGCCCCACCGGTTCGGAACCGGGGAGCTGTTTTTT
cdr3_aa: CASSPPHRFGTGELFF

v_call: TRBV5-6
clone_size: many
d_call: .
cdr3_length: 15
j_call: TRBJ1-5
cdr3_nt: TGTGCCAGCAGCTTGGGCAGGGGCAGCAATCAGCCCCAGCATTTT
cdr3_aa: CASSLGRGSNQPQHF

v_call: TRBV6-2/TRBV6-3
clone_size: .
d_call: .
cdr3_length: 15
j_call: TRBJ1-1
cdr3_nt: TGTGCCAGCAGCGGATCCGGGGCGCCGAACACTGAAGCTTTCTTT
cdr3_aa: CASSGSGAPNTEAFF

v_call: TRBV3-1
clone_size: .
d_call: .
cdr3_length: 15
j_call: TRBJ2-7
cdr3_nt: TGTGCCAGCAGTCGAACGGGACTCAGTACCTACGAGCAGTACTTC
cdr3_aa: CASSRTGLSTYEQYF

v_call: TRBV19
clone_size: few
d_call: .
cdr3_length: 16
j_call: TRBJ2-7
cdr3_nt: TGTGCCAGTAGTCACCCTGGCGGAGGGTCTATCTACGAGCAGTACTTC
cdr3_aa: CASSHPGGGSIYEQYF

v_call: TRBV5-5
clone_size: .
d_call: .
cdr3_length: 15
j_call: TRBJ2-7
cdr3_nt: TGTGCCAGCAGCTTGCTTTCGGCTGGCAGTTACGAGCAGTACTTC
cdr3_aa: CASSLLSAGSYEQYF

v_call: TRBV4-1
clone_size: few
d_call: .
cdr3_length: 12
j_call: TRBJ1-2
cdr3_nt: TGCGCCAGCAGCCAAGGGGGGATCACGTACACCTTC
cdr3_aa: CASSQGGITYTF

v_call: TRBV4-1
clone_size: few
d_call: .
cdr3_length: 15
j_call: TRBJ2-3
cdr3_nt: TGCGCCAGCAGCGTTGTGGGGGGATCTTTAGATACGCAGTATTTT
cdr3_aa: CASSVVGGSLDTQYF

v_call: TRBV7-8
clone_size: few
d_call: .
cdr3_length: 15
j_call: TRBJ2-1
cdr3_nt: TGTGCCAGCAGCTTAGAGCGGCGAGCCTACAATGAGCAGTTCTTC
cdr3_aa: CASSLERRAYNEQFF

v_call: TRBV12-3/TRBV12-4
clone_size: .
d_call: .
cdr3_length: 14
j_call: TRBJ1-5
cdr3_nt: TGTGCCAGCAGTTTCACAGGGAACAATCAGCCCCAGCATTTT
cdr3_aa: CASSFTGNNQPQHF

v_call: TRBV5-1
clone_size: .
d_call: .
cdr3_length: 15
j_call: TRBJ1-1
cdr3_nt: TGCGCCAGCAGCTTGGGGTTTGGGGGATCCACTGAAGCTTTCTTT
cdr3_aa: CASSLGFGGSTEAFF

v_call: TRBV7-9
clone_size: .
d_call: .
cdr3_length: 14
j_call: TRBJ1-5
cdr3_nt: TGTGCCAGCAGCTTAGCGGGGGACGATCAGCCCCAGCATTTT
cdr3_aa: CASSLAGDDQPQHF

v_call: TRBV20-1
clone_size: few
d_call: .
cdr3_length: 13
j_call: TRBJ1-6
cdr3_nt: TGCAGTGCCAGTACGGCCGATAATTCACCCCTCCACTTT
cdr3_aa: CSASTADNSPLHF

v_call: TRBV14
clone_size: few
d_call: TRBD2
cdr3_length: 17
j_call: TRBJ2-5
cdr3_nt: TGTGCCAGCAGCCAAGGTTTGCAGCGGGAGATCGGAGAGACCCAGTACTTC
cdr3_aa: CASSQGLQREIGETQYF

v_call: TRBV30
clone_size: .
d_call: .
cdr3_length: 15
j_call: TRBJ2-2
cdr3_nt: TGTGCCTGGAGTGTACTGAGTCGGGACGGCGGGGAGCTGTTTTTT
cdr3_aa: CAWSVLSRDGGELFF

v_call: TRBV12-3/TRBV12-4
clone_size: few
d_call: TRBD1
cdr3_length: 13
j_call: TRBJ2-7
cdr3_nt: TGTGCCAGCAGTTCCGGACAGGCAGACGAGCAGTACTTC
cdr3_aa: CASSSGQADEQYF

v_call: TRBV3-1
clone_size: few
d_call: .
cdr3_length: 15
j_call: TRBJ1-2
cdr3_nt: TGTGCCAGCAGCCAAGACCTAGACAGACAAGCTGGCTACACCTTC
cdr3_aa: CASSQDLDRQAGYTF

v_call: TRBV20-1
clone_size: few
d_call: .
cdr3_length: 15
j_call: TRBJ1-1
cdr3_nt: TGCAGTGCTAGAGATCAGGAGAGGGGTCGGACTGAAGCTTTCTTT
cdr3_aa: CSARDQERGRTEAFF

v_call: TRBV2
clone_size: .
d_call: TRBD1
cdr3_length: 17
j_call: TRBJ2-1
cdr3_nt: TGTGCCAGCAGTTCCCTCTTACAGGGGGCTACCTACAATGAGCAGTTCTTC
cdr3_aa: CASSSLLQGATYNEQFF

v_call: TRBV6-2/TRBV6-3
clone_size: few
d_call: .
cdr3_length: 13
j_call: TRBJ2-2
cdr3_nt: TGTGCCAGCAGCCAGCGGAACACCGGGGAGCTGTTTTTT
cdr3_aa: CASSQRNTGELFF

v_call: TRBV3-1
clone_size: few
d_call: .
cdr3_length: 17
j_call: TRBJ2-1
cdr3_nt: TGTGCCAGCAGCCCCCTGACGTACTTTCTAAGAAAGGATGAGCAGTTCTTC
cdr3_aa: CASSPLTYFLRKDEQFF

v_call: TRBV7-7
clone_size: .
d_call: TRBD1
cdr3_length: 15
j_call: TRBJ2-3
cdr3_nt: TGTGCCAGCAGCTTCACGACAGGGCGCACAGATACGCAGTATTTT
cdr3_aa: CASSFTTGRTDTQYF

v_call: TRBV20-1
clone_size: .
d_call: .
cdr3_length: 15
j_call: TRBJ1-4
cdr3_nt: TGCAGTGCCACTAGGGGGACATTCCTCGATGAAAAACTGTTTTTT
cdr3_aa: CSATRGTFLDEKLFF

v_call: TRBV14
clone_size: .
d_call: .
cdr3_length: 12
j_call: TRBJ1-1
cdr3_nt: TGTGCCAGCAGCCAAGATAGGGACAAGGCTTTCTTT
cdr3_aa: CASSQDRDKAFF

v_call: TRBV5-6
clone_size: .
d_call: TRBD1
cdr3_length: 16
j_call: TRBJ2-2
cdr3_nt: TGTGCCAGTCTCAGACTGACAGGGGATGTCACCGGGGAGCTGTTTTTT
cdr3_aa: CASLRLTGDVTGELFF

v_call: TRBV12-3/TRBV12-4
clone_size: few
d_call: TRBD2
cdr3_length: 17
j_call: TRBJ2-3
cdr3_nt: TGTGCCAGCAGCTTCGGGACTAGCGGGGGCATCACAGATACGCAGTATTTT
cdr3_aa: CASSFGTSGGITDTQYF

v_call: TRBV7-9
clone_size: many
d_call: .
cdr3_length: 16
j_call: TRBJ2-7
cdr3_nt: TGTGCCAGCAGCTTAGAAGAGACTAGTTACGTCTACGAGCAGTACTTC
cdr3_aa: CASSLEETSYVYEQYF

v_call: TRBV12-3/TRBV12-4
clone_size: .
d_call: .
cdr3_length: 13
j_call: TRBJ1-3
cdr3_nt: TGTGCCAGCAGTTCCCCCGGCCGATACACCATATATTTT
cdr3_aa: CASSSPGRYTIYF

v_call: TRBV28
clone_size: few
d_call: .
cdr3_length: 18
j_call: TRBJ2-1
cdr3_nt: TGTGCCAGCAGTTGGACGGGACTTCGCCCCAACCGCTACAATGAGCAGTTCTTC
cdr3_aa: CASSWTGLRPNRYNEQFF